Below, 30 T cell receptor beta chains from the same sample are listed, as sequenced in a study of T cells in Graves' hyperthyroidism and ophthalmopathy. RNA transcripts gave rise to amplified TCR beta CDR3 regions. A set of HTBI primers served as the primers for a first-round RT-PCR of the TCR CDR3. TCRdb fed the multiplex PCR reads into MiXCR, producing one record per CDR3 protein. The sample shows roughly 99,000 distinct CDR3 sequences, about 16% of them seen only once. Sequences were obtained from blood. The origin of the receptors is a woman between 45 and 60 years old with Graves' hyperthyroidism.

This clonotype has at least ten counts. The chain recombines TRBV14 with TRBJ1-3; possibly TRBD1 for D (6 bases). The CDR3 is made up of 15 amino acids. The germline CDR1 and CDR2 sequences are SGHDN and FVKESK. Trimming cost V 3 bases and J 3 bases, with 12 bases left between them. This CDR3 is CASSQRTVSGNTIYF. In nucleotides, the CDR3 is TGTGCCAGCAGCCAGCGGACAGTCAGTGGAAACACCATATATTTT. Based on the CDR3 plus reference TRBV14 and TRBJ1-3, the full variable domain is EAGVTQFPSHSVIEKGQTVTLRCDPISGHDNLYWYRRVMGKEIKFLLHFVKESKQDESGMPNNRFLAERTGGTYSTLKVQPAELEDSGVYFCASSQRTVSGNTIYFGEGSWLTVV.

V is TRBV7-9 and J is TRBJ2-5; 7 bases are shared with TRBD1. The CDR3 extends over 16 amino acids. From germline, CDR1 is SEHNR and CDR2 FQNEAQ (reference sequence). V lost 4 bases to trimming and J lost 0 bases; unmatched junction nucleotides: 8. CDR3 coding DNA: TGTGCCAGCAGCTCCTACAGGGGATTGTACCAAGAGACCCAGTACTTC. Translated: CASSSYRGLYQETQYF.

The V gene is TRBV6-1, the J gene TRBJ1-1; no firm D call. CDR3 length: 15 residues. CDR1 is MNHNS, CDR2 SASEGT, per germline. The V and J ends lost 3 bases and 1 base respectively, with 12 bases between them. CDR3 sequence reads: CASSETREPNTEAFF. The CDR3, as DNA: TGTGCCAGCAGTGAGACCCGTGAGCCGAACACTGAAGCTTTCTTT.

The rearrangement uses TRBV19 and TRBJ1-1; D is possibly TRBD1 (5 bases). CDR1 is LNHDA, CDR2 SQIVND, per germline (reference sequence). The CDR3 has 13 residues. Trimming pared 5 bases from V and 11 bases from J, leaving 18 bases between. CDR3 amino acids: CASSDDWARGAFF. CDR3 in DNA: TGTGCCAGTAGTGATGACTGGGCCCGGGGGGCTTTCTTT. Full variable domain (remainder filled in from reference TRBV19 and TRBJ1-1): DGGITQSPKYLFRKEGQNVTLSCEQNLNHDAMYWYRQDPGQGLRLIYYSQIVNDFQKGDIAEGYSVSREKKESFPLTVTSAQKNPTAFYLCASSDDWARGAFFGQGTRLTVV.

This clonotype appeared many times. V and J are TRBV27 and TRBJ1-6; possible D gene TRBD1, 6 bases. This CDR3 is built from 15 residues. V lost 2 bases and J lost 8, with 13 bases in between. Germline CDR1 reads MNHEY; CDR2 reads SMNVEV (reference sequence). In DNA form, the CDR3 reads TGTGCCAGCAGTTTAACCCGGGGGGGCGATTCACCCCTCCACTTT. Translation gives CASSLTRGGDSPLHF.

This clonotype was counted at least ten times. This chain joins TRBV6-1 and TRBJ1-1, with D perhaps matching TRBD1 (6 bases). The CDR3 sequence is 15 residues long. Germline lookup yields CDR1 MNHNS and CDR2 SASEGT. The ends were cut back, 7 bases at V and 0 bases at J, with 15 bases in the middle. The CDR3 sequence: CASTLMTGMNTEAFF. DNA for the CDR3: TGTGCCAGCACCCTCATGACAGGAATGAACACTGAAGCTTTCTTT.

This clonotype was seen ten or more times. This chain uses TRBV11-2 with TRBJ2-7, with D possibly TRBD1 on 5 matching bases. The CDR3 is made up of 15 amino acids. CDR1 and CDR2 (germline): SGHAT, FQNNGV. Trimming pared 1 base from V and 3 bases from J, leaving 13 bases between. The CDR3 protein is CASSLGAGPGYEQYV. As DNA, the CDR3 is TGTGCCAGCAGCTTAGGGGCAGGGCCGGGCTACGAGCAGTACGTC.

This clonotype has a count of ten or more. The genes are TRBV18 and TRBJ1-2; D unresolved. Trimming left V 2 bases short and J 2 bases short, with 6 bases between. Looked up from germline, CDR1 is KGHSH and CDR2 is LQKENI. This CDR3 spans 13 amino acids. The CDR3 here is CASSPESNYGYTF. The CDR3, as DNA: TGTGCCAGCTCACCAGAATCCAACTATGGCTACACCTTC. The full variable domain, with the rest looked up from reference TRBV18 and TRBJ1-2, is NAGVMQNPRHLVRRRGQEARLRCSPMKGHSHVYWYRQLPEEGLKFMVYLQKENIIDESGMPKERFSAEFPKEGPSILRIQQVVRGDSAAYFCASSPESNYGYTFGSGTRLTVV.

This clonotype was seen ten or more times. The genes are TRBV7-9 and TRBJ1-1, with 8 bases lining up with TRBD1. The junction had 5 bases not matched to a gene; V was cut back by 1 base and J by 4 bases. The CDR3 sequence is 15 residues long. In germline, CDR1 is SEHNR, CDR2 FQNEAQ (reference sequence). CDR3 bases: TGTGCCAGCAGCTTAGAGGGGACAGGAGCCACTGAAGCTTTCTTT. Translating it yields CASSLEGTGATEAFF.

This clonotype was counted ten times or more. The chain uses TRBV20-1 and TRBJ2-5, with D possibly TRBD1 on 6 matching bases. CDR3 length: 13 amino acids. The V and J ends lost 2 bases and 4 bases respectively, with 11 bases between them. The germline V gene has CDR1 DFQATT and CDR2 SNEGSKA (reference sequence). The CDR3 nucleotides read TGCAGTGCTAGAACTCAGGGGCGAGAGACCCAGTACTTC. It codes for CSARTQGRETQYF.

This clonotype has a count of ten or more. This sequence joins TRBV5-1 and TRBJ1-1; D ambiguous. The CDR3 runs 13 residues. V was cut by 0 bases and J by 1 base, with 4 bases left in between. Germline V gene data show CDR1 as SGHRS and CDR2 as YFSETQ. The CDR3 protein is CASSLASNTEAFF. CDR3 coding DNA: TGCGCCAGCAGCTTGGCGTCGAACACTGAAGCTTTCTTT.

This clonotype has at least ten counts. The genes are TRBV9 and TRBJ2-3; D is unresolved. The CDR3 sequence is 15 residues long. V dropped 0 bases and J dropped 0 bases, with 8 bases sitting between them. Germline V gene lookup returns CDR1 SGDLS and CDR2 YYNGEE. DNA for the CDR3: TGTGCCAGCAGCGTAGGGACCACTAGCACAGATACGCAGTATTTT. This encodes CASSVGTTSTDTQYF.

The chain recombines TRBV11-2 with TRBJ2-5; 13 bases fit TRBD2. Trimming at V came to 4 bases and at J to 0 bases, leaving 5 bases not matched to a gene. CDR3 length equals 17 residues. Germline CDR1 and CDR2: SGHAT and FQNNGV. Here the CDR3 reads CASSSGLAGMYQETQYF. CDR3 nucleotide sequence: TGTGCCAGCAGCTCGGGACTAGCGGGAATGTACCAAGAGACCCAGTACTTC.

Ten or more counts support this clonotype. The J gene is TRBJ2-1, the V gene TRBV6-1, with D possibly matching TRBD1 (5 bases). The CDR3 runs to 14 residues. The V gene's germline CDR1 is MNHNS and CDR2 SASEGT. The V end was cut by 5 bases, the J end by 7 bases, with 15 bases between. This CDR3 is CASSQLKGWNEQFF. The CDR3 nucleotides are TGTGCCAGCAGTCAATTAAAGGGGTGGAATGAGCAGTTCTTC.

This rearrangement joins TRBV2 to TRBJ2-7; 7 bases are a match to TRBD2. The CDR3 loop spans 14 amino acids. V lost 6 bases and J lost 1; bases outside the gene matches: 6. Per germline, CDR1 SNHLY and CDR2 FYNNEI. CDR3 in amino acids: CASSQGGSSYEQYF. CDR3 sequence (DNA): TGTGCCAGCAGCCAGGGCGGGAGTTCCTACGAGCAGTACTTC.

Many counts were recorded for this clonotype. CDR3 bases: TGTGCCAGCACCCTTAGCGGGCCATACTCCTACGAGCAGTACTTC. It yields the protein CASTLSGPYSYEQYF. This rearrangement joins TRBV11-2 to TRBJ2-7; 7 bases are shared with TRBD2. This CDR3 comprises 15 residues. Unmatched junction bases numbered 9, after V lost 7 bases and J lost 0 bases. Germline CDR1 and CDR2: SGHAT and FQNNGV.

This rearrangement joins TRBV20-1 to TRBJ2-7, with a possible D match to TRBD2 (6 bases). The V end lost 5 bases, the J end lost 1 base, and 15 bases lay between the germline ends. The CDR3 runs to 14 residues. Looked up from germline, CDR1 is DFQATT and CDR2 is SNEGSKA (reference sequence). The CDR3 here is CSADSGADSYEQYF. The CDR3 DNA reads TGCAGTGCTGACTCGGGAGCGGATTCCTACGAGCAGTACTTC.

The sample holds many counts of this clonotype. V gene TRBV7-3 combines with J gene TRBJ2-1; perhaps TRBD2 as D (6 bases). CDR3 length: 18 residues. Germline CDR1 reads SGHTA; CDR2 reads FQGTGA. V was pared by 1 base and J by 5 bases, with 21 bases between. The CDR3 here is CASSLRQKGAGSNNEQFF. The DNA of the CDR3 is TGTGCCAGCAGCTTAAGACAGAAAGGCGCGGGATCGAACAATGAGCAGTTCTTC.

This clonotype was seen at least ten times. The rearrangement joins TRBV6-5 to TRBJ1-6, with 7 bases identical to TRBD1. There are 17 residues in the CDR3. After removal of 0 bases from V and 4 bases from J, the junction contained 6 bases not matched to a gene. Germline CDR1 and CDR2: MNHEY and SVGAGI. CDR3 sequence reads: CASSYSGTEDYNSPLHF. The CDR3 DNA is TGTGCCAGCAGTTACTCCGGGACAGAAGATTATAATTCACCCCTCCACTTT.

This clonotype was recorded many times. This rearrangement joins TRBV7-9 to TRBJ2-3, with 9 bases that match TRBD1. Germline V CDR1 and CDR2: SEHNR, FQNEAQ (reference sequence). CDR3 size: 16 residues. The trim removed 5 bases at V and 0 bases at J, leaving 6 bases unmatched. DNA of the CDR3: TGTGCCAGCAGCCTCGGACAGGGGTGGAGCACAGATACGCAGTATTTT. Translating it yields CASSLGQGWSTDTQYF.

The rearrangement uses TRBV7-3 and TRBJ2-3; D is unresolved. Germline CDR1 and CDR2: SGHTA and FQGTGA. V lost 0 bases and J 6 bases, leaving 7 bases between the germline ends. The CDR3 covers 13 residues. As DNA, the CDR3 is TGTGCCAGCAGCTTAACGTTAAAGGATACGCAGTATTTT. Residues: CASSLTLKDTQYF.

At least ten counts were recorded for this clonotype. V usage is TRBV4-1 and J usage is TRBJ2-7; TRBD2 aligns across 8 bases. V gave up 2 bases and J gave up 1 base; unmatched junction bases: 4. Germline V gene data show CDR1 as MGHRA and CDR2 as YSYEKL. The CDR3 loop spans 15 amino acids. CDR3 DNA sequence: TGCGCCAGCAGCCAAATAGCGGGATCGTCCTACGAGCAGTACTTC. This encodes CASSQIAGSSYEQYF.

This clonotype occurred many times. CDR3 in amino acids: CASSRGWSSYEQYV. The CDR3 DNA reads as TGTGCCAGCAGCCGCGGCTGGAGCTCCTACGAGCAGTACGTC. The chain combines TRBV6-1 with TRBJ2-7, with D hard to call. CDR1 is MNHNS and CDR2 is SASEGT in the germline V gene. This CDR3 spans 14 amino acids. With 6 bases removed from V and 0 bases from J, the gap between germline ends came to 12 bases.

This clonotype appeared many times. This rearrangement joins TRBV20-1 to TRBJ1-5, with D perhaps TRBD1 (6 bases). Germline CDR1 is DFQATT and CDR2 is SNEGSKA (reference sequence). The CDR3 extends over 13 amino acids. Trimming cost V 6 bases and J 6 bases, with 15 bases left between them. The CDR3, as DNA: TGCAGTGCCCGCCGGGGGGCGAGTCAGCCCCAGCATTTT. It translates to CSARRGASQPQHF.

This clonotype was seen ten or more times. The genes are TRBV7-2 and TRBJ2-3; maybe TRBD2 (5 bases). The CDR3 is made up of 15 amino acids. Trimming took off 1 base at V and 1 base at J, with 9 bases between the two ends. In germline, CDR1 is SGHTA, CDR2 FQGNSA. CDR3 nucleotide sequence: TGTGCCAGCAGCTTAGATTGGCGGGGCACAGATACGCAGTATTTT. Translation gives CASSLDWRGTDTQYF.

This clonotype was picked up many times. The genes are TRBV3-1 and TRBJ2-3, with a weak D call TRBD2 (5 bases). CDR1 LGHDT and CDR2 YNNKEL come from the germline V gene (reference sequence). This CDR3 is built from 14 residues. The V end lost 3 bases, the J end lost 1 base, and 8 bases lay between the germline ends. The CDR3 is CASSQLSGTDTQYF. The CDR3 nucleotides are TGTGCCAGCAGCCAGCTTAGCGGCACAGATACGCAGTATTTT.

Ten or more counts support this clonotype. The CDR3 is CASSGTHDRTTDTQYF. The CDR3 nucleotides are TGCGCCAGCAGCGGGACTCACGACAGGACCACAGATACGCAGTATTTT. The chain joins TRBV5-1 to TRBJ2-3; D is tentatively TRBD1 or TRBD2 (6 bases each). The CDR3 has 16 residues. The V and J ends lost 4 bases and 2 bases respectively, with 17 bases between them. The germline V gene has CDR1 SGHRS and CDR2 YFSETQ.

This clonotype appeared many times. The chain has TRBV29-1 and TRBJ1-1; D is possibly TRBD1 (5 bases). V dropped 5 bases and J dropped 11 bases, with 21 bases sitting between them. CDR1 and CDR2 from the germline V gene are SQVTM and ANQGSEA. The CDR3 runs 13 residues. The DNA for the CDR3 is TGCAGCGTTCTGAGACCCGACAGCAGCGAGGCTTTCTTT. Encoded protein: CSVLRPDSSEAFF.

The chain recombines TRBV20-1 with TRBJ1-1; TRBD1 is a possible D gene (5 bases). This CDR3 spans 14 amino acids. Trimming cost V 3 bases and J 6 bases, with 17 bases left between them. The V gene's germline CDR1 is DFQATT and CDR2 SNEGSKA (reference sequence). The CDR3 reads CSASTGLRGAEAFF. CDR3 DNA: TGCAGTGCTAGCACGGGACTTAGAGGCGCTGAAGCTTTCTTT.

This clonotype was counted ten times or more. This chain links TRBV20-1 with TRBJ2-1; TRBD1 aligns across 9 bases. This CDR3 has 15 residues. V trimming: 6 bases; J trimming: 7 bases; junction bases outside the gene matches: 13. Germline values: CDR1 DFQATT, CDR2 SNEGSKA (reference sequence). CDR3 sequence reads: CSASRLGQGENEQFF. Here the CDR3 DNA reads TGCAGTGCCTCGCGTTTGGGACAGGGTGAGAATGAGCAGTTCTTC.